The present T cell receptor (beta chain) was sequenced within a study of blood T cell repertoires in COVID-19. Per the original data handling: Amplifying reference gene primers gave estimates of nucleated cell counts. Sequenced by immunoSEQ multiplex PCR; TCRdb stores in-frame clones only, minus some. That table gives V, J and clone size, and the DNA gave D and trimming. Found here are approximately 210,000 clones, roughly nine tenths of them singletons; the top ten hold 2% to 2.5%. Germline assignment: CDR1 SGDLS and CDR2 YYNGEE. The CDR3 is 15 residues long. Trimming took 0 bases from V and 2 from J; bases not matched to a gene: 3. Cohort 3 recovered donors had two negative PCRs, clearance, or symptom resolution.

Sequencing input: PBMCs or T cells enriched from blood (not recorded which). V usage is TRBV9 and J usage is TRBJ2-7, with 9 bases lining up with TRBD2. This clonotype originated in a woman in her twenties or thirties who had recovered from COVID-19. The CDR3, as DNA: TGTGCCAGCAGCGTAGAGGCTAGCGGGGCCTACGAGCAGTACTTC. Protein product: CASSVEASGAYEQYF.